The clone carrying this T cell receptor beta chain has a count of ten or more. Its antigen remains unidentified. The data stem from a study of regulatory T cells in long-lasting Graves disease. Points from the study as a whole: Persistent Graves' patients showed a TCR diversity that was lower than that of newly diagnosed ones. Gene preferences differed: TRBV28, TRBJ1-2, TRBJ2-5 in persistent cases.

The germline gives CDR1 MNHEY, CDR2 SMNVEV (reference sequence). This CDR3 has 19 amino acids. The ends lost 3 bases at V and 4 bases at J; junction bases unmatched: 12. The time point here: newly diagnosed GD, antithyroid drugs for less than 3 months. Extracted PBMC RNA gave rise to the TCR library. In this cohort, patients came from an endocrinology department located in Xi'an, China. From each patient, roughly 10 milliliters of peripheral blood was drawn and collected into an EDTA anticoagulant tube. Building of the TCR beta libraries involved iRepertoire HTBI primers and Arm-PCR of CDR3 regions. One entry per CDR3 protein, called by TCRdb with MiXCR from the multiplex PCR reads. The profile shows approximately 490,000 distinct CDR3 sequences, around 15% of them singletons. This same sample was also taken into another study, of T cells in Graves' hyperthyroidism and ophthalmopathy.

The source material was peripheral blood mononuclear cells (PBMCs), sampled at new diagnosis, from a patient treated with antithyroid drugs. This sequence originates from a man in his forties with Graves disease. The rearrangement joins TRBV27 to TRBJ2-1; 13 bases fit TRBD2. The CDR3 DNA sequence: TGTGCCAGCAGTTTCGGCTGGACTAGCGGGAGAGGGGGTTACAATGAGCAGTTCTTC. It translates to CASSFGWTSGRGGYNEQFF.